The 30 T cell receptor beta chains in this list originate from one sample, sequenced in a study of blood T cells in healthy people across ages. Together with a sample-barcoded 5' primer, a J-beta primer mix was included in a second PCR lasting about 6 to 11 cycles. TCRdb re-called the 5' RACE reads with MiXCR, one entry per CDR3 protein. In the table there are roughly 900,000 distinct CDR3 sequences, less than 35% of which are singletons. The sample taken for sequencing was blood. These TCRs come from a woman aged 80 or over in good health.

This clonotype was counted between two and nine times. The V and J genes are TRBV6-5 and TRBJ1-2; maybe TRBD1 (5 bases). The CDR3 extends over 14 amino acids. The germline CDR1 and CDR2 sequences are MNHEY and SVGAGI. V was pared by 6 bases and J by 9 bases, with 20 bases between. Written as DNA, the CDR3 is TGTGCCAGCAGATTGGGGGGAAGAACATCGAGCTACACCTTC. Translation gives CASRLGGRTSSYTF.

This clonotype was counted at least ten times. The CDR3 DNA reads TGCGCCAGCAGCCCGACAGGGTCAACTAATGAAAAACTGTTTTTT. Its translation: CASSPTGSTNEKLFF. The V and J genes are TRBV5-1 and TRBJ1-4, with 7 bases matching TRBD1. The CDR3 is 15 residues long. With V trimmed by 4 bases and J by 0 bases, 3 bases remained unmatched. The germline V gene encodes CDR1 SGHRS and CDR2 YFSETQ.

This clonotype was seen repeatedly, ten times or more. V is TRBV27 and J is TRBJ2-7, with D perhaps matching TRBD1 (7 bases). Germline-derived CDR1 and CDR2 are MNHEY and SMNVEV (reference sequence). Deletions cut 4 bases from V and 4 bases from J, with 14 bases between. The CDR3 runs to 14 residues. This CDR3 reads CASSSLQGRYEQYF. CDR3 nucleotides: TGTGCCAGCAGTTCCCTACAGGGGAGGTACGAGCAGTACTTC.

Many counts were recorded for this clonotype. The chain joins TRBV2 to TRBJ2-7; D gene unclear. This CDR3 contains 13 residues. CDR1 is SNHLY and CDR2 is FYNNEI in the germline V gene. Trimming cost V 3 bases and J 3 bases, with 9 bases left between them. The CDR3 sequence is CASSDIGIYEQYF. CDR3 sequence (DNA): TGTGCCAGCAGTGATATAGGGATCTACGAGCAGTACTTC.

On this clonotype: This may arise from a read error, as a much more abundant clone is one base away. This chain joins TRBV7-2 and TRBJ2-5, with 7 nucleotides matching TRBD2. Germline CDR1 is SGHTA and CDR2 is FQGNSA. J was trimmed by 11 bases and V by 6 bases; bases with no gene match: 15. This CDR3 region has 14 residues. The CDR3 loop reads CASRSTSGVNEQYF. The DNA of the CDR3 is TGTGCCAGCAGATCCACAAGCGGGGTAAATGAGCAGTACTTC.

The chain employs TRBV9 and TRBJ2-5; D unclear. Gene TRBJ2-7 matches the end of the DNA better, so the J call may be wrong. This CDR3 comprises 13 residues. The germline V gene has CDR1 SGDLS and CDR2 YYNGEE. Here the CDR3 DNA reads TGTGCCAGCAGCGTTGGCGTTTCTTACGAGCAGTACTTC. Encoded protein: CASSVGVSYEQYF.

With respect to this clonotype: A much bigger clone sits one base away, suggesting this may be a read error. V and J are TRBV7-2 and TRBJ2-1; tentative D call: TRBD2 (5 bases). Germline values: CDR1 SGHTA, CDR2 FQGNSA. V dropped 0 bases and J dropped 8 bases, with 8 bases sitting between them. The CDR3 loop spans 13 amino acids. The CDR3 region has the DNA TGTGCCAGCAGCTTAGCGAGGAGGCATGAGCAGTTCTTC. This translates into CASSLARRHEQFF.

This clonotype was picked up many times. The rearrangement links TRBV7-8 to TRBJ2-5, with 14 nucleotides matching TRBD2. This CDR3 spans 16 amino acids. The ends lost 8 bases at V and 5 bases at J; junction bases unmatched: 10. CDR1 is SGHVS and CDR2 is FQNEAQ in the germline V gene. The CDR3 DNA reads as TGTGCCAGCGGGAGCTACGGACTAGCGGGGGGTGAGACCCAGTACTTC. It encodes CASGSYGLAGGETQYF.

About this clonotype: A much larger clone differs from this one at a single base, so this may be a read error. In nucleotides, the CDR3 is TGTGCCATCAGTGGGAAAGGGTACGAGCAGTACTTC. Its translation is CAISGKGYEQYF. The chain recombines TRBV10-3 with TRBJ2-7; D uncertain. Between the trimmed V and J ends, which lost 4 bases and 4 bases, there was a span of 8 bases. The CDR3 spans 12 residues. From germline, CDR1 is ENHRY and CDR2 SYGVKD.

A few counts support this clonotype. The V and J genes are TRBV3-1 and TRBJ2-3, with 8 nucleotides matching TRBD2. Trimming cost V 5 bases and J 0 bases; bases outside gene matches: 10. The CDR3 is 17 residues long. Germline V gene sequence: CDR1 LGHDT, CDR2 YNNKEL (reference sequence). The CDR3 DNA follows: TGTGCCAGCAGCTCCTCCATGGAGCGGGGGAGCACAGATACGCAGTATTTT. Amino acid sequence: CASSSSMERGSTDTQYF.

This clonotype was picked up many times. The genes are TRBV7-2 and TRBJ2-4, with D hard to call. Germline loops: CDR1 SGHTA, CDR2 FQGNSA. The V gene lost 5 bases and the J gene lost 1 base, with 15 bases spanning the gap. The CDR3 consists of 16 residues. CDR3 coding DNA: TGTGCCAGCAGCCTCGAGAATGGGTGGGCCAAAAACATTCAGTACTTC. Translation: CASSLENGWAKNIQYF.

For this clonotype: A much bigger clone sits one base away, suggesting this may be a read error. The gene calls are TRBV7-8 and TRBJ2-7, with 7 bases lining up with TRBD2. CDR3 length: 14 amino acids. In germline, CDR1 is SGHVS, CDR2 FQNEAQ. CDR3 DNA sequence: TGTGCCGGCAGCTTAGACGGGGGGTTCTACGAGCAGTACTTC. Translated: CAGSLDGGFYEQYF. Using reference TRBV7-8 and TRBJ2-7 for the parts outside the CDR3, the full variable domain is GAGVSQSPRYKVAKRGQDVALRCDPISGHVSLFWYQQALGQGPEFLTYFQNEAQLDKSGLPSDRFFAERPEGSVSTLKIQRTQQEDSAVYLCAGSLDGGFYEQYFGPGTRLTVT.

The table lists this clonotype with a few counts. This chain joins TRBV28 and TRBJ1-2; 8 bases match TRBD1. V gave up 11 bases and J gave up 4 bases; unmatched junction bases: 9. Germline CDR1 is MDHEN and CDR2 is SYDVKM. This CDR3 has 13 residues. CDR3 nucleotide sequence: TGTGCCGCATTACAGGGGGGGAGCTATGGCTACACCTTC. It specifies CAALQGGSYGYTF.

Remarks on this clonotype: A much more abundant neighbour one base away suggests this may be a read error. The rearrangement links TRBV6-6 to TRBJ2-5; TRBD1 agrees at 12 bases. The CDR3 is 14 residues long. V was clipped by 8 bases and J by 5 bases; unmatched bases: 6. CDR1 is MNHNY and CDR2 is SVGAGI in the germline V gene (reference sequence). The CDR3 protein is CASGGTGGRETQYF. In nucleotides, the CDR3 is TGTGCCAGCGGAGGGACAGGGGGCAGGGAGACCCAGTACTTC.

At least ten counts were recorded for this clonotype. V is TRBV5-1 and J is TRBJ2-1; TRBD1 might be the D (5 bases). In germline, CDR1 is SGHRS, CDR2 YFSETQ. The V and J ends lost 6 bases and 5 bases respectively, with 12 bases between them. This CDR3 contains 13 residues. CDR3: CASTLGANNEQFF. CDR3 bases: TGCGCCAGCACCCTAGGGGCTAACAATGAGCAGTTCTTC.

This clonotype was recorded a few times. V and J are TRBV5-1 and TRBJ2-2; weak D call: TRBD1 (5 bases). This CDR3 spans 17 amino acids. V lost 0 bases to trimming and J lost 1 base, with 13 bases between them. CDR1 and CDR2 from the germline V gene are SGHRS and YFSETQ. CDR3 in amino acids: CASSLEDRGENTGELFF. The DNA for the CDR3 is TGCGCCAGCAGCTTGGAGGATAGGGGTGAGAACACCGGGGAGCTGTTTTTT. Combining the CDR3 with reference TRBV5-1 and TRBJ2-2 gives the whole variable domain KAGVTQTPRYLIKTRGQQVTLSCSPISGHRSVSWYQQTPGQGLQFLFEYFSETQRNKGNFPGRFSGRQFSNSRSEMNVSTLELGDSALYLCASSLEDRGENTGELFFGEGSRLTVL.

On this clonotype: Being one base from a much bigger clone, this may be a read error. The chain joins TRBV7-2 to TRBJ2-7; tentatively, D is TRBD1 (6 bases). This CDR3 region has 14 residues. The V and J ends lost 4 bases and 7 bases respectively, with 17 bases between them. Germline assignment: CDR1 SGHTA and CDR2 FQGNSA. CDR3 loop: CASSYRANYNEQYF. The CDR3 nucleotides read TGTGCCAGCAGCTACAGGGCTAACTACAATGAGCAGTACTTC.

V usage is TRBV29-1 and J usage is TRBJ2-4, with TRBD1 matching over 7 bases. Germline lookup yields CDR1 SQVTM and CDR2 ANQGSEA. The CDR3 is made up of 13 amino acids. V shed 6 bases, J shed 6 bases, and the junction held 8 bases outside the gene matches. The CDR3 sequence: CSVGTELTNIQYF. Written as DNA, the CDR3 is TGCAGCGTAGGGACAGAACTCACAAACATTCAGTACTTC.

With regard to this clonotype: One junction end disagrees with the germline gene, perhaps due to a read error. The chain carries TRBV7-7 and TRBJ2-7, with 13 positions matching TRBD2. The CDR3 is 15 residues long. The germline V gene encodes CDR1 SSHAT and CDR2 FNYEAQ (reference sequence). The DNA for the CDR3 is TGTGCTAGCAGCCCACTAGCGGGGGGGATAAATGAGCAGTACTTC. Amino acids: CASSPLAGGINEQYF. The full variable domain, rest sourced from reference TRBV7-7 and TRBJ2-7, is GAGVSQSPRYKVTKRGQDVTLRCDPISSHATLYWYQQALGQGPEFLTYFNYEAQPDKSGLPSDRFSAERPEGSISTLTIQRTEQRDSAMYRCASSPLAGGINEQYFGPGTRLTVT.

V and J are TRBV5-5 and TRBJ1-2; D gene ambiguous. The CDR3 spans 13 residues. V dropped 5 bases and J dropped 7 bases, with 15 bases sitting between them. Germline V gene sequence: CDR1 SGHKS, CDR2 YYEKEE (reference sequence). CDR3 coding DNA: TGTGCCAGCAGTTATGAAGGGTTGGGTGGCTACACCTTC. As protein: CASSYEGLGGYTF. Full variable domain (outside the CDR3, taken from reference TRBV5-5 and TRBJ1-2): DAGVTQSPTHLIKTRGQQVTLRCSPISGHKSVSWYQQVLGQGPQFIFQYYEKEERGRGNFPDRFSARQFPNYSSELNVNALLLGDSALYLCASSYEGLGGYTFGSGTRLTVV.

This clonotype was seen only a few times. The rearrangement uses TRBV7-2 and TRBJ1-1; D is undetermined. Germline CDR1 reads SGHTA; CDR2 reads FQGNSA. This CDR3 has 12 residues. V lost 5 bases and J lost 11, with 15 bases in between. DNA of the CDR3: TGTGCCAGCAGCAAAGAGACGGGTTGGGCTTTCTTT. Its translation: CASSKETGWAFF.

This clonotype was picked up many times. The chain employs TRBV7-2 and TRBJ2-5, with 9 positions matching TRBD2. V was pared by 1 base and J by 4 bases, with 4 bases of the junction left unmatched. Germline values: CDR1 SGHTA, CDR2 FQGNSA. This CDR3 region has 15 residues. In DNA form, the CDR3 reads TGTGCCAGCAGCTTAGAGCGGGGGGTTAGAGAGACCCAGTACTTC. Its translation is CASSLERGVRETQYF.

At least ten counts were recorded for this clonotype. The V call is TRBV3-1, the J call TRBJ2-3; D is uncertain. This CDR3 has 15 residues. CDR1 LGHDT and CDR2 YNNKEL come from the germline V gene (reference sequence). V gave up 1 base and J gave up 0 bases, with 8 bases separating them. Here the CDR3 DNA reads TGTGCCAGCAGCCAAGGGGTGGACAGCACAGATACGCAGTATTTT. This codes for CASSQGVDSTDTQYF.

This sequence joins TRBV29-1 and TRBJ1-2; D is uncertain. V lost 0 bases, J lost 4 bases, and 3 bases lay in between. This CDR3 contains 11 residues. The germline gives CDR1 SQVTM, CDR2 ANQGSEA. The CDR3 spells CSVEEAYGYTF. CDR3 nucleotides: TGCAGCGTTGAAGAAGCCTATGGCTACACCTTC. Looking up the rest from reference TRBV29-1 and TRBJ1-2 gives the full variable domain: SAVISQKPSRDICQRGTSLTIQCQVDSQVTMMFWYRQQPGQSLTLIATANQGSEATYESGFVIDKFPISRPNLTFSTLTVSNMSPEDSSIYLCSVEEAYGYTFGSGTRLTVV.

The chain joins TRBV21-1 to TRBJ1-5. TRBV21-1 is a known pseudogene. The CDR3 length is 16 residues. The CDR3 is CASSSVCSHSNQPQHF. The CDR3 DNA follows: TGTGCCAGCAGCAGTGTTTGCAGTCATAGCAATCAGCCCCAGCATTTT.

This clonotype has a handful of counts. The junction differs from germline at one of its ends, possibly a read error. The rearrangement links TRBV6-2 or TRBV6-3 to TRBJ2-7, with 7 bases matching TRBD1. The CDR3 totals 13 residues. The germline CDR1 and CDR2 sequences are MNHEY and SVGEGT. The CDR3 reads CTSSLDRAYEQYF. The DNA for the CDR3 is TGTACCAGCAGCTTAGACAGGGCCTACGAGCAGTACTTC.

This clonotype was counted many times. The chain combines TRBV7-8 with TRBJ1-2; D unresolved. Germline CDR1 and CDR2: SGHVS and FQNEAQ. Trimming stripped 6 bases from V and 3 bases from J, with 20 bases between. The CDR3 length is 16 residues. The CDR3 is CASRPLWQPSHYGYTF. DNA for the CDR3: TGTGCCAGCAGACCCCTTTGGCAGCCATCTCACTATGGCTACACCTTC.

This clonotype was found many times. The chain carries TRBV7-2 and TRBJ1-5, with D possibly TRBD1 on 5 matching bases. The CDR3 spans 14 residues. Per germline, CDR1 SGHTA and CDR2 FQGNSA. V was cut by 1 base and J by 5 bases, with 9 bases left in between. Written as DNA, the CDR3 is TGTGCCAGCAGCTTAGGGTCGGGGGATCAGCCCCAGCATTTT. This codes for CASSLGSGDQPQHF.

This clonotype turned up a few times. This chain joins TRBV18 and TRBJ2-3; no clear D. CDR1 is KGHSH and CDR2 is LQKENI in the germline V gene. Trimming shortened V by 0 bases and J by 0 bases, and 16 bases separated the two germline ends. The CDR3 consists of 18 residues. CDR3 DNA sequence: TGTGCCAGCTCACCACCCTCCAGGCCGCTCACGAGCACAGATACGCAGTATTTT. Translation gives CASSPPSRPLTSTDTQYF.

This clonotype was counted between two and nine times. The chain joins TRBV6-2 or TRBV6-3 to TRBJ1-2; perhaps TRBD1 as D (6 bases). CDR1 is MNHEY, CDR2 SVGEGT, per germline. This CDR3 has 14 amino acids. The germline V and J ends were trimmed by 3 bases and 7 bases, with 15 bases remaining between them. The CDR3 coding sequence is TGTGCCAGCAGTTATACAGGGAACGTCGGTGGCTACACCTTC. Translated: CASSYTGNVGGYTF.